The entry below describes one T cell receptor beta chain. TCRdb's table, derived via immunoSEQ multiplex PCR, lists solely in-frame clones and lacks some. Here the sample spans 2 million to 2.5 million clones, approximately 93% being singletons. This record belongs to a study of shared clonotypes between healthy human individuals. The germline gives CDR1 SGHRS, CDR2 YFSETQ. CDR3 length: 15 residues. V dropped 7 bases and J dropped 10; count of bases not matched to a gene: 11. The clonotype comes from a man in his late teens or twenties in good health. Some clones in this sample may be carry-over from other donors' samples. Sequencing was carried out using naive CD4+ T cells from PBMCs. Regarding subset: CD45RA+ positively selected. The chain combines TRBV5-1 with TRBJ2-1; 13 nucleotides line up with TRBD2. The CDR3: CASGRLAGGFGEQFF. CDR3 DNA sequence: TGCGCCAGCGGACGACTAGCGGGAGGTTTCGGGGAGCAGTTCTTC.